This entry lists 23 T cell receptor beta chains sequenced from one sample in a study of control samples from healthy donors and cancer patients. The repertoire was sequenced with immunoSEQ multiplex PCR; TCRdb's copy has only in-frame clones and lacks some. The sample includes 170,000 or so clones, about 93% of them seen just once. The material sequenced was blood. The receptors come from a young man in good health.

This chain joins TRBV12-3 or TRBV12-4 and TRBJ1-4; D unresolved. The CDR3 runs to 11 residues. Between the trimmed V and J ends, which lost 6 bases and 11 bases, there was a span of 10 bases. The CDR3 DNA is TGTGCCAGCAGCCAGCAGGAGAAACTGTTTTTT. Its translation is CASSQQEKLFF.

This chain links TRBV10-2 with TRBJ2-7; unclear D gene. V was pared by 7 bases and J by 2 bases, with 15 bases between. Germline V gene sequence: CDR1 WSHSY, CDR2 SAAADI. The CDR3 has 14 amino acids. In nucleotides, the CDR3 is TGCGCCAGCACCACGCCTATTGGGGCCTACGAGCAGTACTTC. The encoded protein is CASTTPIGAYEQYF.

CDR3 nucleotides: TGTGCCAGCAGCTTTGGAGGCGGGGAGCTCCGCCAGTTCTTC. Translating gives CASSFGGGELRQFF. This chain uses TRBV7-6 with TRBJ2-1, with D possibly TRBD2 on 6 matching bases. V was pared by 3 bases and J by 13 bases, with 19 bases between. Germline CDR1 reads SGHVS; CDR2 reads FNYEAQ. The CDR3 loop spans 14 amino acids. Complete variable domain (other parts from reference TRBV7-6 and TRBJ2-1): GAGVSQSPRYKVTKRGQDVALRCDPISGHVSLYWYRQALGQGPEFLTYFNYEAQQDKSGLPNDRFSAERPEGSISTLTIQRTEQRDSAMYRCASSFGGGELRQFFGPGTRLTVL.

V usage is TRBV2 and J usage is TRBJ2-5, with 8 bases that match TRBD1. CDR1 SNHLY and CDR2 FYNNEI come from the germline V gene. The V gene end was trimmed by 5 bases and the J gene end by 2 bases; junction bases not matched to a gene: 4. This CDR3 is built from 14 residues. This CDR3 is CASSLGQVQETQYF. Here the CDR3 DNA reads TGTGCCAGCAGTTTGGGACAGGTACAAGAGACCCAGTACTTC.

This chain connects TRBV11-2 to TRBJ2-2; D gene ambiguous. V gave up 0 bases and J gave up 5 bases, with 10 bases separating them. CDR1 and CDR2 from the germline V gene are SGHAT and FQNNGV. The CDR3 runs to 15 residues. CDR3 sequence reads: CASSLDSPKTGELFF. CDR3 nucleotides: TGTGCCAGCAGCTTAGATTCACCTAAGACCGGGGAGCTGTTTTTT.

The chain couples TRBV10-3 to TRBJ1-2; 9 nucleotides agree with TRBD1. The V segment lost 2 bases and the J segment 9 bases; nucleotides outside the gene matches: 7. The germline gives CDR1 ENHRY, CDR2 SYGVKD. The CDR3 covers 14 residues. The CDR3 DNA follows: TGTGCCATCAGTGAGGGTGGGGGGACAGGGAGCTACACCTTC. Translation: CAISEGGGTGSYTF.

The chain joins TRBV5-5 to TRBJ1-3; D perhaps matches TRBD1 (5 bases). V was trimmed by 0 bases and J by 5 bases, leaving 15 bases between them. CDR1 SGHKS and CDR2 YYEKEE come from the germline V gene (reference sequence). CDR3 length: 16 residues. The CDR3 DNA reads as TGTGCCAGCAGCTTGGCCTTTGGGGGATGGAGAAACACCATATATTTT. Translated, it gives CASSLAFGGWRNTIYF.

This chain links TRBV5-6 with TRBJ1-6; a possible D gene is TRBD1 (6 bases). This CDR3 has 15 amino acids. Germline CDR1 SGHDT, CDR2 YYEEEE. V lost 0 bases and J 11 bases, leaving 15 bases between the germline ends. CDR3 nucleotide sequence: TGTGCCAGCAGCTTGGGGGGACACGAGTTGGCACCCCTCCACTTT. Residues: CASSLGGHELAPLHF.

The chain carries TRBV2 and TRBJ1-6; D unclear. CDR3 size: 12 residues. V dropped 2 bases and J dropped 10 bases, with 6 bases sitting between them. CDR1 and CDR2 (germline): SNHLY, FYNNEI. The CDR3 loop is CASSEWVSPLHF. The CDR3 DNA follows: TGTGCCAGCAGTGAATGGGTCTCACCCCTCCACTTT. Supplemented by reference TRBV2 and TRBJ1-6, the full variable domain reads EPEVTQTPSHQVTQMGQEVILRCVPISNHLYFYWYRQILGQKVEFLVSFYNNEISEKSEIFDDQFSVERPDGSNFTLKIRSTKLEDSAMYFCASSEWVSPLHFGNGTRLTVT.

This clone was seen just once. The chain uses TRBV30 and TRBJ2-1, with a weak D call TRBD1 (6 bases). This CDR3 has 14 amino acids. In germline, CDR1 is GTSNPN, CDR2 SVGIG (reference sequence). V shed 3 bases and J shed 4 bases, with 13 bases lying between them. CDR3 amino acids: CAWRSGHYYNEQFF. The CDR3 region has the DNA TGTGCCTGGAGATCGGGACACTATTACAATGAGCAGTTCTTC.

This sequence joins TRBV7-6 and TRBJ1-4; possibly TRBD1 for D (5 bases). Germline V gene data show CDR1 as SGHVS and CDR2 as FNYEAQ. With 5 bases removed from V and 7 bases from J, the gap between germline ends came to 20 bases. This CDR3 region has 16 residues. CDR3 DNA: TGTGCCAGCAGCCCACTTCCACAGGTGGGGGGTGAAAAACTGTTTTTT. Translation gives CASSPLPQVGGEKLFF.

This chain uses TRBV28 with TRBJ1-2; 11 nucleotides align to TRBD1. This CDR3 is 17 amino acids long. CDR1 and CDR2 from the germline V gene are MDHEN and SYDVKM. V was pared by 10 bases and J by 4 bases, with 17 bases of the junction left unmatched. CDR3 amino acids: CATTAQGQGEWAYGYTF. CDR3 in DNA: TGTGCCACGACAGCCCAGGGACAGGGGGAGTGGGCCTATGGCTACACCTTC.

The chain is built from TRBV5-8 and TRBJ1-2; a weak D match, TRBD1 (5 bases). In germline, CDR1 is SGHTS, CDR2 YDEGEE. The CDR3 consists of 15 residues. V was trimmed by 6 bases and J by 4 bases, leaving 19 bases between them. In nucleotides, the CDR3 is TGTGCCAGCACCTACAGGACTTCGACGGTCTATGGCTACACCTTC. Translation: CASTYRTSTVYGYTF.

V and J are TRBV18 and TRBJ1-1; D is possibly TRBD1 (5 bases). CDR1 and CDR2 (germline): KGHSH, LQKENI. The CDR3 runs 13 residues. Trimming cost V 3 bases and J 7 bases, with 12 bases left between them. The CDR3 DNA reads TGTGCCAGCTCACCTGTAGGACAAGGTGAAGCTTTCTTT. Encoded protein: CASSPVGQGEAFF. Supplemented by reference TRBV18 and TRBJ1-1, the full variable domain reads NAGVMQNPRHLVRRRGQEARLRCSPMKGHSHVYWYRQLPEEGLKFMVYLQKENIIDESGMPKERFSAEFPKEGPSILRIQQVVRGDSAAYFCASSPVGQGEAFFGQGTRLTVV.

The chain links TRBV6-5 to TRBJ1-5, with a possible D match to TRBD1 (5 bases). Germline CDR1 is MNHEY and CDR2 is SVGAGI. This CDR3 region has 14 residues. Trimming left V 6 bases short and J 4 bases short, with 13 bases between. In DNA form, the CDR3 reads TGTGCCAGCAGCGAGAACAGGAGAAATCAGCCCCAGCATTTT. Its translation: CASSENRRNQPQHF.

The rearrangement links TRBV25-1 to TRBJ1-1; D is uncertain. This CDR3 spans 15 amino acids. In germline, CDR1 is MGHDK, CDR2 SYGVNS. V was shortened by 1 base and J by 0 bases, with 9 bases between the two germline ends. The CDR3 protein is CASSEFGGMNTEAFF. In DNA form, the CDR3 reads TGTGCCAGCAGTGAATTCGGAGGGATGAACACTGAAGCTTTCTTT.

The chain recombines TRBV5-1 with TRBJ2-2; 9 bases map to TRBD1. J was trimmed by 6 bases and V by 0 bases; bases with no gene match: 6. There are 16 residues in the CDR3. Germline V gives CDR1 SGHRS, CDR2 YFSETQ. The CDR3 reads CASSLEGQGSSGELFF. The CDR3 DNA reads TGCGCCAGCAGCTTGGAGGGACAGGGTTCTTCCGGGGAGCTGTTTTTT.

The gene calls are TRBV10-3 and TRBJ1-3, with D unclear. This CDR3 is built from 15 residues. Deletions cut 3 bases from V and 0 bases from J, with 9 bases between. Germline values: CDR1 ENHRY, CDR2 SYGVKD. CDR3 nucleotides: TGTGCCATCAGTGATCCCGGGATCTCTGGAAACACCATATATTTT. Protein sequence: CAISDPGISGNTIYF.

This clone was recorded only once. The J gene is TRBJ2-7, the V gene TRBV7-2, with D unresolved. Deletions cut 1 base from V and 7 bases from J, with 11 bases between. This CDR3 has 13 amino acids. Germline CDR1 reads SGHTA; CDR2 reads FQGNSA. CDR3 DNA: TGTGCCAGCAGCTTAGTTCCACCTAGGGAGCAGTACTTC. This translates into CASSLVPPREQYF.

V gene TRBV5-1 combines with J gene TRBJ2-5; 7 bases line up with TRBD1. The CDR3 is made up of 15 amino acids. Unmatched junction bases numbered 11, after V lost 4 bases and J lost 5 bases. CDR1 is SGHRS and CDR2 is YFSETQ in the germline V gene. CDR3 sequence reads: CASSVHRGMGETQYF. CDR3 DNA sequence: TGCGCCAGCAGCGTTCACAGGGGAATGGGGGAGACCCAGTACTTC.

This clone has only a few counts. V is TRBV25-1 and J is TRBJ1-1; 8 bases map to TRBD1. The CDR3 extends over 13 amino acids. CDR1 is MGHDK, CDR2 SYGVNS, per germline. V lost 5 bases to trimming and J lost 3 bases; unmatched junction nucleotides: 2. CDR3 amino acids: CASSQTGDTEAFF. In DNA form, the CDR3 reads TGTGCCAGCAGTCAGACAGGGGACACTGAAGCTTTCTTT. Variable domain in full (rest from reference TRBV25-1 and TRBJ1-1): EADIYQTPRYLVIGTGKKITLECSQTMGHDKMYWYQQDPGMELHLIHYSYGVNSTEKGDLSSESTVSRIRTEHFPLTLESARPSHTSQYLCASSQTGDTEAFFGQGTRLTVV.

The chain carries TRBV7-2 and TRBJ1-3; tentative D call: TRBD1 (6 bases). This CDR3 is built from 17 residues. The V gene lost 5 bases and the J gene lost 3 bases, with 20 bases spanning the gap. Germline assignment: CDR1 SGHTA and CDR2 FQGNSA. This CDR3 is CASSDRVGGSGGNTIYF. In nucleotides, the CDR3 is TGTGCCAGCAGCGACCGCGTCGGGGGCAGCGGTGGAAACACCATATATTTT.

The rearrangement uses TRBV9 and TRBJ2-1; 15 bases are a match to TRBD2. Germline V CDR1 and CDR2: SGDLS, YYNGEE. This CDR3 comprises 16 residues. Trimming took 3 bases from V and 10 from J; bases not matched to a gene: 8. The CDR3 loop reads CASSEGLAGGRYEQFF. The CDR3 coding sequence is TGTGCCAGCAGCGAAGGACTAGCGGGGGGGAGGTACGAGCAGTTCTTC.